This TCR beta chain is from a study of regulatory T cells in long-lasting Graves disease. According to the study, TCR beta libraries were built with iRepertoire HTBI primers and CDR3-region Arm-PCR. MiXCR, run by TCRdb on the multiplex PCR reads, gives a single entry per CDR3 protein. The data hold hundreds of thousands of distinct CDR3 sequences, with 16% observed a single time. This clonotype was counted many times. Indicated time point: newly diagnosed GD, antithyroid drugs for less than 3 months. PBMC-derived RNA was used for the TCR library. The same sample was also studied in work on T cells in Graves' hyperthyroidism and ophthalmopathy. As that study records: From stable hyperthyroidism, ophthalmopathy was separated by a 13 V-J model.

This TCR was recovered from a man aged 40-49 years with Graves disease. The specimen comprised peripheral blood mononuclear cells (PBMCs), sampled at new diagnosis, from a patient treated with antithyroid drugs.

The CDR3 DNA sequence: TGTGCCAGCAGGTCCTGGGGGGGGCGCCCAGATACGCAGTATTTT. Protein sequence: CASRSWGGRPDTQYF. The V and J genes are TRBV6-1 and TRBJ2-3, with TRBD2 as a possible D gene (7 bases). This CDR3 region has 15 residues. Trimming pared 6 bases from V and 4 bases from J, leaving 17 bases between. The V gene's germline CDR1 is MNHNS and CDR2 SASEGT.